The present TCR beta chain was sequenced within a study of shared clonotypes between healthy human individuals. For the study at large: Researchers assigned three CD4 naive, three CD4 memory, two CD8 naive and one CD8 memory plate to each donor.

Nashville, Tennessee was home to all donors, who were Caucasian adults. Points from the study as a whole: Relative to memory subsets, naive subsets generally showed larger estimated richness. Only a few donors were included, so the genetic and exposure-history diversity represented was limited.

Concerning this clone: What it recognizes is unknown.

TCRdb's table, derived via immunoSEQ multiplex PCR, lists solely in-frame clones and lacks some. The sample consists of about 660,000 clones, roughly 70% of them appearing once. Germline CDR1 reads MGHDK; CDR2 reads SYGVNS. Trimming removed 6 bases at V and 2 bases at J, with 11 bases between. The CDR3 runs to 13 residues. The origin of this receptor is a woman aged 25 to 39 in good health. Specimen: memory CD4+ T cells sorted from blood. As to subset: CD45RA-negative fraction. The rearrangement joins TRBV25-1 to TRBJ2-7, with a possible D match to TRBD1 (6 bases). Here the CDR3 reads CASRGQTAYEQYF. The CDR3 nucleotides read TGTGCCAGCAGAGGACAGACCGCCTACGAGCAGTACTTC.